The 10 T cell receptor beta chains in this list originate from one sample, sequenced in a study of blood T cell repertoires in COVID-19. Clones were read by immunoSEQ multiplex PCR, and TCRdb kept only the in-frame ones, dropping some. Of more than 85,000 clones listed, 75% to 90% are singletons. The material sequenced was peripheral blood. The receptors originated from a human donor in a cohort sampled during active COVID-19.

The gene calls are TRBV5-6 and TRBJ1-6; D unclear. Germline-derived CDR1 and CDR2 are SGHDT and YYEEEE. CDR3 length: 18 amino acids. V was clipped by 0 bases and J by 9 bases, with 22 bases between them. The CDR3 protein is CASSLGRWVTREGSPLHF. The CDR3 region has the DNA TGTGCCAGCAGCTTGGGTAGGTGGGTTACGCGAGAGGGTTCACCCCTCCACTTT.

This clone appeared a single time. The chain recombines TRBV19 with TRBJ2-5; TRBD2 matches 9 bases. Germline values: CDR1 LNHDA, CDR2 SQIVND (reference sequence). The CDR3 runs 15 residues. V trimming: 6 bases; J trimming: 1 base; junction bases outside the gene matches: 6. CDR3 in DNA: TGTGCCAGTAGGAACCGAGCGGGGGGCCAAGAGACCCAGTACTTC. Translated: CASRNRAGGQETQYF.

This clone was seen a handful of times. This chain uses TRBV11-3 with TRBJ1-1; TRBD1 aligns across 8 bases. Germline V lookup: CDR1 SGHNT, CDR2 YENEEA. V lost 1 base to trimming and J lost 12 bases; unmatched junction nucleotides: 7. The CDR3 contains 13 residues. CDR3 DNA: TGTGCCAGCAGCTTAGGGCCCGACAGGGGTACTTTCTTT. As protein: CASSLGPDRGTFF.

This chain uses TRBV7-6 with TRBJ2-1, with 7 bases aligning to TRBD2. V lost 1 base, J lost 3 bases, and 3 bases stayed unmatched. This CDR3 is 15 amino acids long. CDR1 and CDR2 (germline): SGHVS, FNYEAQ. The CDR3 coding sequence is TGTGCCAGCAGCTTAGACTCGGGGGGCTACAATGAGCAGTTCTTC. Translation gives CASSLDSGGYNEQFF.

The chain recombines TRBV9 with TRBJ1-2; TRBD1 agrees at 11 bases. Germline V gene data show CDR1 as SGDLS and CDR2 as YYNGEE. V shed 4 bases and J 7 bases; nucleotides not matched to a gene: 6. This CDR3 region has 14 residues. The CDR3 sequence is CASSIGQGASGYTF. The CDR3 bases are TGTGCCAGCAGCATTGGACAGGGGGCTTCTGGCTACACCTTC.

This chain connects TRBV4-1 to TRBJ1-4; 10 positions match TRBD1. The V segment lost 5 bases and the J segment 10 bases; nucleotides outside the gene matches: 7. The CDR3 sequence is 14 residues long. CDR1 is MGHRA, CDR2 YSYEKL, per germline. The DNA of the CDR3 is TGCGCCAGCAGCGAAGGGGACAGGGGTGTAAAACTGTTTTTT. Translating gives CASSEGDRGVKLFF.

The J gene is TRBJ1-4, the V gene TRBV7-2; TRBD1 might be the D (5 bases). V was trimmed by 4 bases and J by 8 bases, leaving 17 bases between them. This CDR3 is 15 amino acids long. CDR1 and CDR2 from the germline V gene are SGHTA and FQGNSA. DNA for the CDR3: TGTGCCAGCAGCTCTCAGGGTACGATAGGCGAAAAACTGTTTTTT. Protein: CASSSQGTIGEKLFF.

The chain links TRBV7-2 to TRBJ2-1; 8 bases are shared with TRBD2. V dropped 5 bases and J dropped 4; count of bases not matched to a gene: 7. This CDR3 has 15 residues. Germline loops: CDR1 SGHTA, CDR2 FQGNSA. In DNA form, the CDR3 reads TGTGCCAGCAGCCCTTCGGGGGGGCCATACAATGAGCAGTTCTTC. This encodes CASSPSGGPYNEQFF.

A single count supports this clone. The chain couples TRBV6-5 to TRBJ1-1; D call uncertain. The germline CDR1 and CDR2 sequences are MNHEY and SVGAGI. This CDR3 comprises 14 residues. The ends were cut back, 2 bases at V and 1 base at J, with 8 bases in the middle. This CDR3 is CASSYPGGNTEAFF. In nucleotides, the CDR3 is TGTGCCAGCAGTTACCCGGGTGGGAACACTGAAGCTTTCTTT.

This clone was found a few times. This CDR3 reads CASSPGRLANTGELFF. The CDR3 DNA reads as TGTGCCAGCAGCCCTGGCCGCCTCGCGAACACCGGGGAGCTGTTTTTT. The chain has TRBV6-2 or TRBV6-3 and TRBJ2-2, with no clear D. CDR3 length: 16 amino acids. Germline CDR1 is MNHEY and CDR2 is SVGEGT. Trimming removed 6 bases at V and 0 bases at J, with 14 bases between.